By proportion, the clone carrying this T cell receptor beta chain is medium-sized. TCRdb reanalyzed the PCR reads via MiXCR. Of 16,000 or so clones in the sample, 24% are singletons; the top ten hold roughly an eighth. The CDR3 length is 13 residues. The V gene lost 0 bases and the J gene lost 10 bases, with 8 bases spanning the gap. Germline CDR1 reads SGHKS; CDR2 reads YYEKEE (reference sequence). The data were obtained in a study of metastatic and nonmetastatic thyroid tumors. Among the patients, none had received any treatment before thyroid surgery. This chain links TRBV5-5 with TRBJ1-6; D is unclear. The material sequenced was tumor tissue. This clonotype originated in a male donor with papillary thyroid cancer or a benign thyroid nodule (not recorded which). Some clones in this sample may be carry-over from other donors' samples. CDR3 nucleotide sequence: TGTGCCAGCAGCTTGGTAAGGAGCTCACCCCTCCACTTT. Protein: CASSLVRSSPLHF.